The entry below gives a single TCR beta chain sequence along with its context. Its antigen is not identified. Produced via immunoSEQ multiplex PCR; TCRdb's table is partial and in-frame only. The table records about 110,000 clones, approximately 92% of them present only once. This entry is derived from a study of T cell responses to AZD1222 COVID-19 vaccine. Study outcomes and limitations: Unmutated variant regions are reportedly the target of nearly half of TCRs that are spike-specific.

The source material was peripheral blood, sampled on day 0 of AZD1222 vaccination. This TCR derives from an adult in good health.

CDR3 sequence reads: CASSGRRVTEAFF. The CDR3 nucleotides read TGTGCCAGTAGTGGGCGTAGGGTAACTGAAGCTTTCTTT. This rearrangement joins TRBV19 to TRBJ1-1; no definite D call. This CDR3 is 13 amino acids long. V lost 5 bases and J lost 5, with 12 bases in between. Germline V gene lookup returns CDR1 LNHDA and CDR2 SQIVND (reference sequence).